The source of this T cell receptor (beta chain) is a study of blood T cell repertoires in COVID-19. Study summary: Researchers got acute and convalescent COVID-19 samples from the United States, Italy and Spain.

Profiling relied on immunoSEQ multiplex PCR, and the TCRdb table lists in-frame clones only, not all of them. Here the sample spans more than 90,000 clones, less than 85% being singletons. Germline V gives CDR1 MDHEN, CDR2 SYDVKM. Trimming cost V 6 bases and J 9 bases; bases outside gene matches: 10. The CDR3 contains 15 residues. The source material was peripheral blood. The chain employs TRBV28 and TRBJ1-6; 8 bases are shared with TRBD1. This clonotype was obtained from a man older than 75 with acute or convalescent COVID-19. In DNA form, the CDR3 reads TGTGCCAGCAGCCCCCTGACAGGGGTCGCTTCACCCCTCCACTTT. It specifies CASSPLTGVASPLHF.